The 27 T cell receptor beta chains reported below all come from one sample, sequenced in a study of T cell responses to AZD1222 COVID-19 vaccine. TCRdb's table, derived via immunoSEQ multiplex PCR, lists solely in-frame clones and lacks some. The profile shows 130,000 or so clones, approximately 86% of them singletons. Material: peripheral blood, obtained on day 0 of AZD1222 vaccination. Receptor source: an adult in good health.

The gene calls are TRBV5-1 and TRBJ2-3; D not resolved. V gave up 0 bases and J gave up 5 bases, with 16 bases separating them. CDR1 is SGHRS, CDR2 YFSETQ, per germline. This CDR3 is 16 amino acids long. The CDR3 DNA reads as TGCGCCAGCAGCTTGGAGGGCGATTTCCGACTAGATACGCAGTATTTT. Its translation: CASSLEGDFRLDTQYF.

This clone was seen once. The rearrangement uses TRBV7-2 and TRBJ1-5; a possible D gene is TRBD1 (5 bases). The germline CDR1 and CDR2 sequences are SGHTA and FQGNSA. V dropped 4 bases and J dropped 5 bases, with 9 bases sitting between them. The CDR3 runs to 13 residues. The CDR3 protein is CASSSGSYQPQHF. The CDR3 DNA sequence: TGTGCCAGCAGCTCAGGGTCGTATCAGCCCCAGCATTTT.

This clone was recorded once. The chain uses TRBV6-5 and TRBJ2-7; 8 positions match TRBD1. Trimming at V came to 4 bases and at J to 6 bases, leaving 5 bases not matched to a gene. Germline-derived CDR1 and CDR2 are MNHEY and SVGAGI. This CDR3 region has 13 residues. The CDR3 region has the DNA TGTGCCAGCAGTTCCAATACAGGGGGCGAGCAGTACTTC. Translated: CASSSNTGGEQYF.

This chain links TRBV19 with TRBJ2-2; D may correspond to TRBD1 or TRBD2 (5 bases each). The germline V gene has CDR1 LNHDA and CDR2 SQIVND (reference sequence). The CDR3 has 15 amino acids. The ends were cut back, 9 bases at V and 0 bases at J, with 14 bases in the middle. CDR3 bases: TGTGCCAGCAGGGAGTTTTTAACGAACACCGGGGAGCTGTTTTTT. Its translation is CASREFLTNTGELFF.

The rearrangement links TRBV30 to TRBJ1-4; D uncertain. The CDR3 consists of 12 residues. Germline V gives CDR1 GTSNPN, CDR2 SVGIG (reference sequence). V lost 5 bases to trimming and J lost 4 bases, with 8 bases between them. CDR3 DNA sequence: TGTGCCTGGTCGGCAGATAATGAAAAACTGTTTTTT. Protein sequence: CAWSADNEKLFF.

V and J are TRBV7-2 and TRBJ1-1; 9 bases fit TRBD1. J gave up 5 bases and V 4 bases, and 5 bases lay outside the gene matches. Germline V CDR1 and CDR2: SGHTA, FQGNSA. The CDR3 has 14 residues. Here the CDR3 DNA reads TGTGCCAGCAGCTGGGGACAGGGACATACTGAAGCTTTCTTT. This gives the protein CASSWGQGHTEAFF.

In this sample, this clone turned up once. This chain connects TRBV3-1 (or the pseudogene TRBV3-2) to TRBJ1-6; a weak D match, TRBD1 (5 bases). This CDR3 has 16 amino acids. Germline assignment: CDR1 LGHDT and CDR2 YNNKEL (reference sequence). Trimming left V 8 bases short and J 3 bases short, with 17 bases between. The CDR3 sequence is CASGEEGRGYNSPLHF. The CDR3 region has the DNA TGTGCCAGCGGGGAGGAAGGAAGGGGCTATAATTCACCCCTCCACTTT.

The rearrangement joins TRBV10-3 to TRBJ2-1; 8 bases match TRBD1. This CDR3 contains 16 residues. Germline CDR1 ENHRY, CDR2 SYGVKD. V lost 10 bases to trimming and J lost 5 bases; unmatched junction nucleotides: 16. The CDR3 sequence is CASREVLSGGHNEQFF. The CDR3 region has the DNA TGTGCCAGCAGGGAGGTCTTGTCAGGGGGCCACAATGAGCAGTTCTTC.

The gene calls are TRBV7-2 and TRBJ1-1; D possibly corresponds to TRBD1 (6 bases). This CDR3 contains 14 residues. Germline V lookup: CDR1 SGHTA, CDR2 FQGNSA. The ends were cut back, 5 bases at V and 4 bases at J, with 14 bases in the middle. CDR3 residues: CASSGGGLGTEAFF. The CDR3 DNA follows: TGTGCCAGCAGCGGAGGGGGATTGGGCACTGAAGCTTTCTTT. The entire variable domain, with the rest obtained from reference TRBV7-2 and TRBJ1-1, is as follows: GAGVSQSPSNKVTEKGKDVELRCDPISGHTALYWYRQSLGQGLEFLIYFQGNSAPDKSGLPSDRFSAERTGGSVSTLTIQRTQQEDSAVYLCASSGGGLGTEAFFGQGTRLTVV.

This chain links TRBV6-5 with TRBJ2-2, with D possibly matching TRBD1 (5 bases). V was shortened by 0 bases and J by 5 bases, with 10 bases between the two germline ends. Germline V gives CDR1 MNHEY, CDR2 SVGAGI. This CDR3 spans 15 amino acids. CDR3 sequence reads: CASSYSWGRTGELFF. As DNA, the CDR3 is TGTGCCAGCAGTTACTCATGGGGCCGAACCGGGGAGCTGTTTTTT.

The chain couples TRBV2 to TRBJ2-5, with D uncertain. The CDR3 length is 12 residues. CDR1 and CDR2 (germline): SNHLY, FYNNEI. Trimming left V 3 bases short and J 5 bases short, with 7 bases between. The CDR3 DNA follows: TGTGCCAGCAGTGAGGGATTTGAGACCCAGTACTTC. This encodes CASSEGFETQYF.

This CDR3 reads CASSRGETQYF. The CDR3 DNA sequence: TGTGCCAGTAGTAGGGGGGAGACCCAGTACTTC. The V call is TRBV19, the J call TRBJ2-5; D is perhaps TRBD1 or TRBD2 (5 bases each). This CDR3 spans 11 amino acids. V dropped 4 bases and J dropped 5 bases, with 5 bases sitting between them. CDR1 is LNHDA, CDR2 SQIVND, per germline (reference sequence).

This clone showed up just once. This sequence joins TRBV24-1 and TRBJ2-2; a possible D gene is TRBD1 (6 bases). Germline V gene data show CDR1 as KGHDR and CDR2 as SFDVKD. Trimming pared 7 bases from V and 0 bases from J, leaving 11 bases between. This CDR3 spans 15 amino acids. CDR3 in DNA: TGTGCCACCAGGGGAACAGGGACGAACACCGGGGAGCTGTTTTTT. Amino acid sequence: CATRGTGTNTGELFF.

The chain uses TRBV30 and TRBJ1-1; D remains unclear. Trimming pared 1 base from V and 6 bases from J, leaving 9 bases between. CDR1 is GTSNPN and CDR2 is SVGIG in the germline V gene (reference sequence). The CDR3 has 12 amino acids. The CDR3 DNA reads TGTGCCTGGAGTGGGAAGGGTTCTGAAGCTTTCTTT. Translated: CAWSGKGSEAFF.

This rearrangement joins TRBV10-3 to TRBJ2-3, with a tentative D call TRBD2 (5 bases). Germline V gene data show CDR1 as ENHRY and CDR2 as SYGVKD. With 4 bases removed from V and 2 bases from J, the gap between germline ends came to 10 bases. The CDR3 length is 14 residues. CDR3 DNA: TGTGCCATCAGTGTAGGCGGGTACACAGATACGCAGTATTTT. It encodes CAISVGGYTDTQYF.

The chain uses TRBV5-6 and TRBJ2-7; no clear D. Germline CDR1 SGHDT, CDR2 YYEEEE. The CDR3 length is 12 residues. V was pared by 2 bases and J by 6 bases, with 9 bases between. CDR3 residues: CASSFGPLEQYF. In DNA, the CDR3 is TGTGCCAGCAGCTTCGGACCACTCGAGCAGTACTTC.

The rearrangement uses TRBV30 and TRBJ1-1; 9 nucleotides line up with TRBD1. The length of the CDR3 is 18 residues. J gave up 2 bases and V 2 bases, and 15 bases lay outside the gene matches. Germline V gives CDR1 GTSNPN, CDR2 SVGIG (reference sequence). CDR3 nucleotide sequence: TGTGCCTGGAGTACTTTCGGAAACTGGGGACAGGGAAACACTGAAGCTTTCTTT. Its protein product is CAWSTFGNWGQGNTEAFF.

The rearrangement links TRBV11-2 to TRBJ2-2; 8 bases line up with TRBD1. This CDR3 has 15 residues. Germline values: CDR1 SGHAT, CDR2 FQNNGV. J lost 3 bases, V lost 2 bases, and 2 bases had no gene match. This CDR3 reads CASSLRTGHTGELFF. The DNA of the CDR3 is TGTGCCAGCAGCTTAAGGACAGGGCACACCGGGGAGCTGTTTTTT.

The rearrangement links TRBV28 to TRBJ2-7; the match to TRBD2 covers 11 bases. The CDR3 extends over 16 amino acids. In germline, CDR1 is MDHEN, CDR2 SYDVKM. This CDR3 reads CASELAGVESSYEQYF. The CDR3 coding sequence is TGTGCGAGCGAACTAGCGGGAGTCGAATCTTCCTACGAGCAGTACTTC. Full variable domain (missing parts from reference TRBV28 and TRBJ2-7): DVKVTQSSRYLVKRTGEKVFLECVQDMDHENMFWYRQDPGLGLRLIYFSYDVKMKEKGDIPEGYSVSREKKERFSLILESASTNQTSMYLCASELAGVESSYEQYFGPGTRLTVT.

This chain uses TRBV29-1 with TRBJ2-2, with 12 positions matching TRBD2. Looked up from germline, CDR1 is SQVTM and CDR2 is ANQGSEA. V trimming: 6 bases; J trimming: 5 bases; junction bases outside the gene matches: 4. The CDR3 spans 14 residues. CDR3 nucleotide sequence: TGCAGCGTGATGCTAGCGGGAGGGACCGGGGAGCTGTTTTTT. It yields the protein CSVMLAGGTGELFF.

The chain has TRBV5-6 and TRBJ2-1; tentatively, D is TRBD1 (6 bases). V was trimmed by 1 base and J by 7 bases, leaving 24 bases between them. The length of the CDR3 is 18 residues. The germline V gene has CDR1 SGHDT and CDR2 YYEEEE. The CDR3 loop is CASSLWSLSAPDRNEQFF. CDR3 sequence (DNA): TGTGCCAGCAGCTTGTGGAGTCTTAGCGCCCCAGACAGGAATGAGCAGTTCTTC.

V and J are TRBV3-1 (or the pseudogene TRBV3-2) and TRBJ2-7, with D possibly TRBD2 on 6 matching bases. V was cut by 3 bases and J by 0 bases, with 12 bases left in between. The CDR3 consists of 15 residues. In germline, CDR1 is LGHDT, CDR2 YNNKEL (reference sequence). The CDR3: CASSQRDSYSYEQYF. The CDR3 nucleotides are TGTGCCAGCAGCCAGAGGGACTCTTACTCCTACGAGCAGTACTTC.

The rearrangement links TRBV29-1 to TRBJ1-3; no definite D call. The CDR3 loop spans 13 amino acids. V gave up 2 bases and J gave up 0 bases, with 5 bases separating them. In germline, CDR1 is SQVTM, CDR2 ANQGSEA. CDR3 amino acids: CSVELSSGNTIYF. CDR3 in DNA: TGCAGCGTTGAACTTAGCTCTGGAAACACCATATATTTT.

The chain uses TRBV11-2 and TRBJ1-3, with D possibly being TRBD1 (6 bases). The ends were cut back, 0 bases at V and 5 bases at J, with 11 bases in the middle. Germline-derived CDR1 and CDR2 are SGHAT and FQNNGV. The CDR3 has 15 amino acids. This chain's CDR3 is CASSLEWDTRNTIYF. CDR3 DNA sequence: TGTGCCAGCAGCTTAGAGTGGGACACTAGAAACACCATATATTTT. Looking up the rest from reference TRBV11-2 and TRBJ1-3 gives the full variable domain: EAGVAQSPRYKIIEKRQSVAFWCNPISGHATLYWYQQILGQGPKLLIQFQNNGVVDDSQLPKDRFSAERLKGVDSTLKIQPAKLEDSAVYLCASSLEWDTRNTIYFGEGSWLTVV.

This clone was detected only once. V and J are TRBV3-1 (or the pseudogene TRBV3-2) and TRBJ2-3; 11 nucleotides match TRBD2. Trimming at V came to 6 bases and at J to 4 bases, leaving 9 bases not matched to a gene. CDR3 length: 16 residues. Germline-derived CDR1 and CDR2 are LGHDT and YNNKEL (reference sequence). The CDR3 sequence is CASSPRGLAVSDTQYF. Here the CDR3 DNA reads TGTGCCAGCAGTCCCCGGGGACTAGCGGTATCAGATACGCAGTATTTT.

The CDR3 region is CAISEAGTGGYGYTF. The CDR3, as DNA: TGTGCCATCAGTGAGGCAGGTACAGGGGGCTATGGCTACACCTTC. This sequence joins TRBV10-3 and TRBJ1-2; 8 bases are a match to TRBD1. This CDR3 is 15 amino acids long. V lost 2 bases and J lost 4; bases outside the gene matches: 6. Germline V gene sequence: CDR1 ENHRY, CDR2 SYGVKD.

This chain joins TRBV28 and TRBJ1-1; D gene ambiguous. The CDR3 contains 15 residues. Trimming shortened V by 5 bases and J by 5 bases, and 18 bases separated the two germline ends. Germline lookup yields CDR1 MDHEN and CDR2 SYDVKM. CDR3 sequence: CASSPRIGMVTEAFF. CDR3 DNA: TGTGCCAGCAGTCCCAGGATAGGGATGGTGACTGAAGCTTTCTTT.